Listed below are T cell receptor beta chains from one sample, sequenced in a study of shared clonotypes between healthy human individuals. The table came from immunoSEQ multiplex PCR; TCRdb's copy has only in-frame clones and leaves some out. Of roughly 1,000,000 clones in the sample, more than 75% were seen once. The sequencing sample was made of memory CD4+ T cells from PBMCs. These receptors all stem from a man younger than 35 in good health. Some clones in this sample may be carry-over from other donors' samples. Both conserved end residues are part of each CDR3. Each record gives: D gene, J gene, V gene, clone size, CDR3 DNA, CDR3 protein. D genes are given only for firm matches. Size is stated for part of the rows, as once, few or many counts, or as a class when the clone is expanded.

TRBD2	TRBJ2-3	TRBV6-5	.	TGTGCCAGCTGGCGGGAGCGCACAGATACGCAGTATTTT	CASWRERTDTQYF
.	TRBJ2-1	TRBV2	.	TGTGCCAACGTGGGGGAGGTTGAGCAGTTCTTC	CANVGEVEQFF
.	TRBJ2-7	TRBV5-1	.	TGCGCCAGCAGCTTGGGGGCAGGGGACTCTGAGCAGTACTTC	CASSLGAGDSEQYF
.	TRBJ1-2	TRBV7-2	few	TGTGCCAGCAGCTCCCCGAGGGCGTATGGAAATGGCTACACCTTC	CASSSPRAYGNGYTF
TRBD2	TRBJ2-1	TRBV5-1	once	TGCGCCAGCAGCTTGGGATCTAGCGGGAGTTCAAATGAGCAGTTCTTC	CASSLGSSGSSNEQFF
.	TRBJ2-3	TRBV2	.	TGTGCCAGCAGTGTTAGCGGAAGCACAGATACGCAGTATTTT	CASSVSGSTDTQYF
.	TRBJ2-5	TRBV7-9	.	TGTGCCAGCAGCTTACTCCAAGAGACCCAGTACTTC	CASSLLQETQYF
TRBD2	TRBJ2-3	TRBV6-8	.	TGTGCCATACTCCCATCGAGCGGGGCCCCGGATACGCAGTATTTT	CAILPSSGAPDTQYF
TRBD1	TRBJ2-7	TRBV6-6	.	TGTGCCAGCAGTTATGCGACAGGGAGTGCCTACGAGCAGTACTTC	CASSYATGSAYEQYF
TRBD1	TRBJ2-5	TRBV5-1	.	TGCGCCAGCAGCTTAGGGACAGGAGGCGGAGAGACCCAGTACTTC	CASSLGTGGGETQYF
TRBD2	TRBJ2-1	TRBV7-3	.	TGTGCCAGCAGCCGGACTAGCGGGAGTGAGCAGTTCTTC	CASSRTSGSEQFF
.	TRBJ1-1	TRBV5-4	.	TGTGCCAGCAGCTTCCCCCAGCGCAGGGACGTTTTCTTT	CASSFPQRRDVFF
.	TRBJ2-5	TRBV5-1	many	TGCGCCAGCAGATCGGATGGGGAGACCCAGTACTTC	CASRSDGETQYF
.	TRBJ1-2	TRBV11-2	.	TGTGCCAGCAGCCACAGGGCTCTGAGGGGCGGCTACACCTTC	CASSHRALRGGYTF
TRBD1	TRBJ2-3	TRBV29-1	.	TGCAGCGTTGCCGGCGGACAGGGGATGCCAGATACGCAGTATTTT	CSVAGGQGMPDTQYF
.	TRBJ1-5	TRBV5-5	.	TGTGCCAGCAGCCTGGGCAGCTATAGCAATCAGCCCCAGCATTTT	CASSLGSYSNQPQHF
TRBD2	TRBJ2-3	TRBV5-1	.	TGCGCCAGCAGCTTGGAGGTCGGCGGGAGGGATCTAGATACGCAGTATTTT	CASSLEVGGRDLDTQYF
TRBD1	TRBJ2-7	TRBV13	.	TGTGCCAGCAGCTGGACAGGGGAGGCCTACGAGCAGTACTTC	CASSWTGEAYEQYF
.	TRBJ2-2	TRBV10-3	many	TGTGCCATCAGTGGGGCACAGGGAACTGGTGCCGGGGAGCTGTTTTTT	CAISGAQGTGAGELFF
.	TRBJ2-6	TRBV28	.	TGTGCCAGCAGTGGGATGGGTTGGCGGGGGCCTGGGGCCAACGTCCTGACTTTC	CASSGMGWRGPGANVLTF
TRBD2	TRBJ2-3	TRBV4-1	.	TGCGCCAGCAGCCAAGGGGGGACTAGCGAGGATACGCAGTATTTT	CASSQGGTSEDTQYF
.	TRBJ1-1	TRBV28	few	TGTGCCAGCAAGGACACTGAAGCTTTCTTT	CASKDTEAFF
TRBD2	TRBJ2-5	TRBV6-6	few	TGTGCCAGCAGTTACGGGGTAGCGGGAAAGCAAGAGACCCAGTACTTC	CASSYGVAGKQETQYF
.	TRBJ1-2	TRBV25-1	.	TGTGCCAGCTTCAGGACGGATAATGGCTACACCTTC	CASFRTDNGYTF
.	TRBJ2-7	TRBV29-1	.	TGCAGCGTAGACGCCTCAAGTTCCTACGAGCAGTACTTC	CSVDASSSYEQYF
.	TRBJ1-2	TRBV18	.	TGTGCCAGCTCACCACCAGCAGGGCCCTATGGCTACACCTTC	CASSPPAGPYGYTF
.	TRBJ2-1	TRBV5-1	.	TGCGCCAGCAGCTTGGTAGCGAACAATGAGCAGTTCTTC	CASSLVANNEQFF
.	TRBJ2-7	TRBV2	.	TGTGCCAGCAGCCTCTCGGGGTACGAGCAGTACTTC	CASSLSGYEQYF
.	TRBJ1-1	TRBV4-1	.	TGCGCCAGCCTAAACTCGGTCCCCGAGACTGAAGCTTTCTTT	CASLNSVPETEAFF
.	TRBJ2-1	TRBV28	.	TGTGCCAGCACCAGGGGGGGGTCGTTGTACAATGAGCAGTTCTTC	CASTRGGSLYNEQFF
.	TRBJ1-2	TRBV5-1	.	TGCGCCAGCAGCTTGGAAGCAGGGCAAGGCTACACCTTC	CASSLEAGQGYTF
TRBD1	TRBJ1-4	TRBV7-9	many	TGTGCCAGCAGCATCGACAGGGAGGTGGCAAAACTGTTTTTT	CASSIDREVAKLFF
.	TRBJ2-2	TRBV18	.	TGTGCCAGCGCAAACAGGTCTGCGAACACCGGGGAGCTGTTTTTT	CASANRSANTGELFF
TRBD2	TRBJ2-1	TRBV5-1	.	TGCGCCAGCAGCCTCACGAGCGGGAGCGGGTACAATGAGCAGTTCTTC	CASSLTSGSGYNEQFF
.	TRBJ2-3	TRBV5-1	.	TGCGCCAGCAGCTCCCTAGCGAGCACAGATACGCAGTATTTT	CASSSLASTDTQYF
.	TRBJ1-1	TRBV7-2	.	TGTGCCAGCAGCTTTCGGCAGGGCACTGAAGCTTTCTTT	CASSFRQGTEAFF
.	TRBJ1-1	TRBV29-1	.	TGCAGCGTTTGTCCAGGGCGTTACACTGAAGCTTTCTTT	CSVCPGRYTEAFF
.	TRBJ2-3	TRBV4-3	.	TGCGCCAGCAGCCAGGACGGTAGCACAGATACGCAGTATTTT	CASSQDGSTDTQYF
.	TRBJ1-2	TRBV7-9	.	TGTGCCAGCAGCCCCCCAGCGACACTCAACTATGGCTACACCTTC	CASSPPATLNYGYTF
.	TRBJ1-1	TRBV21-1	.	TGTGCCAGCAGCAATAGACAGGGTAATACTGAAGCTTTCTTT	CASSNRQGNTEAFF
.	TRBJ2-7	TRBV5-1	once	TGCGCCAGCAGCCCCGCGGCGCAGGGCTACGAGCAGTACTTC	CASSPAAQGYEQYF
.	TRBJ1-4	TRBV28	.	TGTGCCAGCAGTTCCAATGGGTCCCCATCGGGGGAAAAACTGTTTTTT	CASSSNGSPSGEKLFF
.	TRBJ1-2	TRBV7-9	.	TGTGCCAGCAGCCTACCTTTTACTGGCTACACCTTC	CASSLPFTGYTF
TRBD1	TRBJ1-2	TRBV5-1	.	TGCGCCAGCAGCCGGGACAGAATCTATGGCTACACCTTC	CASSRDRIYGYTF
.	TRBJ1-2	TRBV28	.	TGTGCCAGCAGGGAACCACAGATTTCTTATGGCTACACCTTC	CASREPQISYGYTF
.	TRBJ2-1	TRBV29-1	.	TGCAGCGTTGGACCGTCGTTAGGAGAGGGTACCTACAATGAGCAGTTCTTC	CSVGPSLGEGTYNEQFF
.	TRBJ1-5	TRBV10-2	.	TGCGCCAGCAGTGAGTCGGGAGGGCCCAATCAGCCCCAGCATTTT	CASSESGGPNQPQHF
.	TRBJ2-7	TRBV7-9	.	TGTGCCAGCAGCTCCCGTGACGAGCAGTACTTC	CASSSRDEQYF
TRBD1	TRBJ1-2	TRBV30	many	TGTGCCTTTACCCCGGGACAGGCGCCCTACACCTTC	CAFTPGQAPYTF
.	TRBJ2-4	TRBV7-8	.	TGTGCCAGCAGGACCAGGGAGGGGGTCAAAAACATTCAGTACTTC	CASRTREGVKNIQYF
.	TRBJ1-5	TRBV30	.	TGTGCCTGGAGTTGGGAGAGCAATCAGCCCCAGCATTTT	CAWSWESNQPQHF
TRBD2	TRBJ2-1	TRBV6-6	.	TGTGCCAGCAGTCTCACCCTAGCGGGCTACAATGAGCAGTTCTTC	CASSLTLAGYNEQFF